This T cell receptor delta chain comes out of a study of Vδ1+ human thymocytes. Germline V gene lookup returns CDR1 TSWWSYY and CDR2 QGS. The CDR3 covers 24 residues. With 0 bases removed from V and 0 bases from J, the gap between germline ends came to 35 bases. A few counts support this clone. Its antigen is unknown. Study-wide results and caveats: Thymic TRG and TRD repertoires appeared highly polyclonal. Bulk repertoire data may be misinterpreted because of unexpected Vdelta2 sequences. Unlike peripheral blood Vdelta1+ controls, thymic delta-chain sequences included approximately 21% Vdelta2 and few Vdelta3.

The template was reverse-transcribed extracted RNA. The CDR3 regions were amplified by multiplex PCR from V-gene primers to a constant-region primer. TCRdb re-analyzed the multiplex PCR reads via CATT. The data hold about 25,000 delta-chain clones, with more than 6% observed a single time. Thymocytes were sorted as CD3+ TCRVdelta1+ TCRVdelta2- after alphabeta T cell depletion. The rearrangement links TRDV1 to TRDJ1; D possibly corresponds to TRDD3 (8 bases). The specimen was Vdelta1+ gamma-delta thymocytes from the thymus. Subset denoted: FACS-sorted CD3+ TCRalphabeta- TCRVdelta1+ TCRVdelta2- thymocytes. The clonotype was recovered from a girl less than two years old who had congenital heart surgery. DNA for the CDR3: TGTGCTCTTGGGGAACTAGTTACCTTCCTTAGTACTGGGGGGACTACTCTGTACACCGATAAACTCATCTTT. Protein sequence: CALGELVTFLSTGGTTLYTDKLIF.